The present TCR beta chain was sequenced within a study of T cell responses to AZD1222 COVID-19 vaccine (dated by TCRdb to the early 2020s). Broadly, across the study: AZD1222 recipients given second doses at about 4 weeks or at about 12 weeks were pooled, since spike-specific TCR depth and breadth were not found to differ between the two schedules. A total of 240 or so trial participants underwent TCR sequencing, of whom under 220 had received two doses of AZD1222 and some 25 had received two doses of the MenACWY control vaccine. Trial participants were enrolled into age subgroups of 18-55, 56-69 and 70-plus years, which contained about 150, 28 and 57 TCR-sequenced participants, respectively. The investigation overall reported the following: Because no samples from the day 14 peak response were available, repertoires could be characterized only after the peak T cell response. The 56-69-year group was small, and its depth increase did not reach significance, likely because of low power. Vaccine-associated CD4 TCRs spanned the whole spike protein, with dominant responses in regions 160-218 and 743-854. Nearly half of unique spike-specific TCRs reportedly recognized epitopes outside regions mutated in the B.1.351 and B.1.1.7 variants. Most participants were white British and females outnumbered males, and the authors suggested that clonal diversity may have been underestimated. Conclusions about previously exposed vaccinees were limited because only six AZD1222 recipients were SARS-CoV-2 seropositive at baseline. A significant rise in spike-specific TCR breadth and depth was observed after two AZD1222 doses relative to day 0 and relative to MenACWY recipients.

The time point label here, explained by the study, means: baseline before first vaccination. Vaccinee samples were obtained from the UK trials COV001 and COV002, which included a single-blind randomized controlled phase 2/3 trial of AZD1222 (ChAdOx1 nCoV-19) in healthy adults. For TCRbeta chain sequencing, PBMC samples from trial participants were taken at day 0 and at day 28 after the second dose. The CDR3 regions of human TCRbeta chains were analyzed by immunosequencing. The paper's data handling went like this. Repertoire TCRs were matched against a reference library of SARS-CoV-2-specific TCRs generated with the MIRA antigen-specificity platform. Breadth meant the fraction of unique TCRs that were SARS-CoV-2-associated, whereas depth meant the fraction of total T cells that were SARS-CoV-2-associated. Using the MIRA data, each spike-specific TCR was assigned both to the spike region to which the TCR was reactive and to a CD4 or CD8 class. Log10-transformed breadth and depth values were compared by one-way ANOVA with Sidak's multiple comparisons tests. Drawn from immuneACCESS, this table holds only the in-frame rearrangements with V and J called that TCRdb kept. Clones are partly lost; checked studies trace under half to an unresolved V gene and leave the rest unexplained. V and J calls and clone size are copied from that table; D and trimming were computed from the DNA. This sample is represented by 150,000 to 200,000 clones; around 92% of them were singletons. The top ten constitute roughly a tenth of the sample.

Measured from the cysteine to the phenylalanine, the CDR3 is 16 residues long. This entry keeps only the CDR3 DNA: 48 bases, framed from base 1. Between the V and J ends, shortened by 0 bases and 1 base respectively, the junction contains 12 bases. CDR1 LNHNV and CDR2 YYDKDF were looked up in the germline V gene (reference sequence). This clone was observed a single time. This clone's antigen is unknown. No qualities accompany the bases; no much larger clone lies one base away. The chain was built from TRBV15 and TRBJ1-1; the D gene assignment is ambiguous. The sequencing here drew on peripheral blood, taken on day 0 of AZD1222 vaccination. The sequence was obtained from an adult in good health. The base sequence is TGTGCCACCAGCAGAGATGTCGCGGGAGGGAACACTGAAGCTTTCTTT. Protein translation: CATSRDVAGGNTEAFF. With the rest looked up from the reference TRBV15 and TRBJ1-1 genes rather than sequenced, the full variable domain is DAMVIQNPRYQVTQFGKPVTLSCSQTLNHNVMYWYQQKSSQAPKLLFHYYDKDFNNEADTPDNFQSRRPNTSFCFLDIRSPGLGDTAMYLCATSRDVAGGNTEAFFGQGTRLTVV.